The 2 T cell receptor beta chains reported below all come from one sample, sequenced in a study of blood T cell repertoires in COVID-19 (dated by TCRdb to 2019 to 2021). Library preparation used the immunoSEQ multiplex PCR assay. Sourced from immuneACCESS, this table was stored by TCRdb with only in-frame sequences that have V and J called. A share of the clones is absent; for the studies checked, an unresolved V gene accounts for under half, and the remainder has no known explanation. Across this sample there are about 160,000 clones, with 85% seen only once. The top ten constitute around 3.2% of the sample. Sequences were obtained from peripheral blood. These receptors were obtained from a human donor with acute or convalescent COVID-19. The donor label of this sample is uncertain.

There are a few counts of this clone. The chain uses TRBV10-1 and TRBJ2-7; 10 nucleotides match TRBD1. The CDR3 loop spans 14 amino acids. Trimming removed 6 bases from V and 2 bases from J; junction bases left unmatched: 4. Germline V lookup: CDR1 WNHNN, CDR2 SYGVQD (reference sequence). CDR3 region: CASSRDRGPYEQYF. CDR3 DNA: TGCGCCAGCAGCAGGGACAGGGGACCCTACGAGCAGTACTTC.

The genes are TRBV23-1 and TRBJ2-5, with D possibly TRBD1 on 5 matching bases. TRBV23-1 is an ORF, with its function uncertain. The V gene lost 2 bases and the J gene lost 3 bases, with 16 bases spanning the gap. The CDR3 runs 16 residues. The CDR3 DNA is TGCGCCAGCAGTCAAAAATGCTGCAGGGATGAAGAGACCCAGTACTTC. This sequence encodes CASSQKCCRDEETQYF.